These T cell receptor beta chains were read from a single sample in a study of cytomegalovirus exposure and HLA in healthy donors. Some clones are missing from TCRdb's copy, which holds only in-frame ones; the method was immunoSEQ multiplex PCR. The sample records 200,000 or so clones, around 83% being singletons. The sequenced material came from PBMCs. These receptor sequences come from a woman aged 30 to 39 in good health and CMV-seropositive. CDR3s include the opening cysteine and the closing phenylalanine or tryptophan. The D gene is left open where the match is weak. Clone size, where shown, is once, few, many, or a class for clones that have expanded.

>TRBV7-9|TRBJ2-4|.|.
TGTGCCAGCAGCTCCCCTGGGGGGGGGCAAAACATTCAGTACTTC
CASSSPGGGQNIQYF
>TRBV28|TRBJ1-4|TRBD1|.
TGTGCCAGCAGCTGGGGACAGGAAGAGGATGAAAAACTGTTTTTT
CASSWGQEEDEKLFF
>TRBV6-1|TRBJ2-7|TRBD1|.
TGTGCCAGCAGACTCCGGGACAGCTCCTACGAGCAGTACTTC
CASRLRDSSYEQYF
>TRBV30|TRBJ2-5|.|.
TGTGCCTGGGCACTAGCTGGGTTGGGAGAGACCCAGTACTTC
CAWALAGLGETQYF
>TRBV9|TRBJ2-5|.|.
TGTGCCAGCAGCGTAGCTACCCAAGAGACCCAGTACTTC
CASSVATQETQYF
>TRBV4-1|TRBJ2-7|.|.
TGCGCCAGCAGCCAAGAACTCTTTAGCGGTCTGAAGCAGTACTTC
CASSQELFSGLKQYF
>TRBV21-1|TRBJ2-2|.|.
TGTGCCAGCAGCAAAGTAGCAGCCACCGGGGAGCTGTTTTTT
CASSKVAATGELFF
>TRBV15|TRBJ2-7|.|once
TGTGCCACCAGCAGTCGGTCAGGGGATAATAGCGAGCAGTACTTC
CATSSRSGDNSEQYF
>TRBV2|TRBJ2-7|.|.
TGTGCCAGCAGGGTGGCGGGCCGTACCTACGAGCAGTACTTC
CASRVAGRTYEQYF
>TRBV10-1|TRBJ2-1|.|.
TGCGCCAGCAGTGACGTGGGCCACAATGAGCAGTTCTTC
CASSDVGHNEQFF
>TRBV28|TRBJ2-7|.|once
TGTGCCAGCAGTGAGGGACAAGGCTACGAGCAGTACTTC
CASSEGQGYEQYF
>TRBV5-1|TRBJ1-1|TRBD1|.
TGCGCCAGCAGCCGGGACAGGGGATTTATTACTGAAGCTTTCTTT
CASSRDRGFITEAFF
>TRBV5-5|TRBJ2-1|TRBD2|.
TGTGCCAGCAGCTTGAATCCGGGACTAGCGGGAGTCCCGAGGGAGCAGTTCTTC
CASSLNPGLAGVPREQFF
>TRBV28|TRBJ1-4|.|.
TGTGCCAGCAGTCCACTACCCAGGGGCACTAATGAAAAACTGTTTTTT
CASSPLPRGTNEKLFF
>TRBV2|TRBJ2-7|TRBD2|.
TGTGCCAAGCAGCGGGAAAGCTCCTACGAGCAGTACTTC
CAKQRESSYEQYF
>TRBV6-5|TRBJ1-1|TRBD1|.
TGTGCCAGCAGTACCTTGGACAGGGGTAATACTGAAGCTTTCTTT
CASSTLDRGNTEAFF
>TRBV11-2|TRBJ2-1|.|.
TGTGCCAGCAGCTTAGAATGGCCGGCAGGTGAGCAGTTCTTC
CASSLEWPAGEQFF
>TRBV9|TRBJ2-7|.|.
TGTGCCAGCAGCGTAGCGGGAGAAGAGCTTTACGAGCAGTACTTC
CASSVAGEELYEQYF
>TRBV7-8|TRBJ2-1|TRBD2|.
TGTGCCAGCAGTTGGAGTAGCGGGAGCGGTAATGAGCAGTTCTTC
CASSWSSGSGNEQFF
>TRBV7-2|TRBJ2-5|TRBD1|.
TGTGCCAGCAGCTTCCCAGGGGGACGGGAGACCCAGTACTTC
CASSFPGGRETQYF
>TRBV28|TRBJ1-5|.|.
TGTGCCAGCAGTTTTCGGCAGGGCAGTCAGCCCCAGCATTTT
CASSFRQGSQPQHF
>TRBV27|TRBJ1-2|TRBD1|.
TGTGCCAGCAGCAAGGGGCAGGGGGGTGGCTACACCTTC
CASSKGQGGGYTF
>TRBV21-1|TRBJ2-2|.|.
TGTGCCAGCACCACTTCTAGGGGGCATACCGGGGAGCTGTTTTTT
CASTTSRGHTGELFF
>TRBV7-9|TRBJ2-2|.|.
TGTGCCAGCAGCTTTAGTGCTGGGGAGCTGTTTTTT
CASSFSAGELFF
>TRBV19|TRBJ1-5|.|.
TGTGCCAGTAGTACCGACAGGAGCAATCAGCCCCAGCATTTT
CASSTDRSNQPQHF
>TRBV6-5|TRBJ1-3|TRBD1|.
TGTGCCAGCAGTTACTCACAGGGGAGAAACACCATATATTTT
CASSYSQGRNTIYF
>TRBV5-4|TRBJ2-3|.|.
TGTGCCAGCACCCAATGGGAGGATCACACAGATACGCAGTATTTT
CASTQWEDHTDTQYF
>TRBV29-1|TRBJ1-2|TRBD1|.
TGCAGCGTTGGACCCTGGCCGAGGGACAGGAATGGCTACACCTTC
CSVGPWPRDRNGYTF